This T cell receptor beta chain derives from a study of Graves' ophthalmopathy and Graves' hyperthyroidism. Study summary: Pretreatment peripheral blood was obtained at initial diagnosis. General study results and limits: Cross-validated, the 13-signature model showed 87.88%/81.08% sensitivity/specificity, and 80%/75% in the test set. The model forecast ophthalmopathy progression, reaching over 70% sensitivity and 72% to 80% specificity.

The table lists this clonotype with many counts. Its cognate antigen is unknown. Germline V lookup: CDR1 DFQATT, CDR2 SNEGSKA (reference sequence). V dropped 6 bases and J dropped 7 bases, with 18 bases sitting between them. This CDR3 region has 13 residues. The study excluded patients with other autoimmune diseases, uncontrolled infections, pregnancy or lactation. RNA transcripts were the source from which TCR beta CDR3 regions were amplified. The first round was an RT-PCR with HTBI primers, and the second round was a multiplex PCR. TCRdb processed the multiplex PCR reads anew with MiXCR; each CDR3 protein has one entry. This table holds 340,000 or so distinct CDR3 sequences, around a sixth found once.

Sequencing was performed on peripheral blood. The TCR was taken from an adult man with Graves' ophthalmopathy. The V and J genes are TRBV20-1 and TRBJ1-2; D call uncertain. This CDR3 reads CSAPGGIYSGYTF. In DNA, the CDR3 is TGCAGTGCCCCTGGTGGGATCTATTCTGGCTACACCTTC.